The next 5 T cell receptor beta chains were all read from a single sample in a study of blood T cell repertoires in COVID-19. TCRdb's table, derived via immunoSEQ multiplex PCR, lists solely in-frame clones and lacks some. The table lists roughly 350,000 clones, more than 70% of them singletons, with less than 11% in the top ten. Sequencing was performed on peripheral blood. All receptors come from a woman aged 25 to 39 with COVID-19, enrolled during active disease.

The J gene is TRBJ2-7, the V gene TRBV27; D is ambiguous. This CDR3 contains 11 residues. V lost 6 bases and J lost 3, with 6 bases in between. Germline CDR1 is MNHEY and CDR2 is SMNVEV (reference sequence). This CDR3 is CASRPVYEQYF. The DNA for the CDR3 is TGTGCCAGCAGGCCGGTCTACGAGCAGTACTTC.

The J gene is TRBJ2-7, the V gene TRBV5-1, with 8 bases identical to TRBD2. With 5 bases clipped from V and 0 bases from J, the junction kept 10 bases outside the gene matches. The germline gives CDR1 SGHRS, CDR2 YFSETQ. The length of the CDR3 is 16 residues. The CDR3: CASSRRSGSVSYEQYF. For the CDR3, the DNA is TGCGCCAGCAGTCGACGAAGCGGGAGCGTCTCCTACGAGCAGTACTTC. The whole variable domain, remainder taken from reference TRBV5-1 and TRBJ2-7, is KAGVTQTPRYLIKTRGQQVTLSCSPISGHRSVSWYQQTPGQGLQFLFEYFSETQRNKGNFPGRFSGRQFSNSRSEMNVSTLELGDSALYLCASSRRSGSVSYEQYFGPGTRLTVT.

The gene calls are TRBV6-6 and TRBJ2-7; TRBD2 matches at 11 bases. V gave up 0 bases and J gave up 6 bases; unmatched junction bases: 7. The CDR3 loop spans 16 amino acids. Germline CDR1 is MNHNY and CDR2 is SVGAGI (reference sequence). The CDR3 sequence is CASSYSSGTSGVEQYF. CDR3 DNA sequence: TGTGCCAGCAGTTACTCTTCCGGGACTAGCGGTGTCGAGCAGTACTTC.

Points on this clone: Possible read error: a much larger clone is one base away. This chain joins TRBV5-1 and TRBJ1-3; no reliable D call. The CDR3 is 16 amino acids. Per germline, CDR1 SGHRS and CDR2 YFSETQ. V was trimmed by 0 bases and J by 0 bases, leaving 10 bases between them. The CDR3 reads CASSLAGSRSGNTIYF. CDR3 nucleotides: TGCGCCAGCAGCTTGGCGGGGTCCCGCTCTGGAAACACCATATATTTT.

The chain joins TRBV2 to TRBJ1-6; D may be TRBD1 (6 bases). V gave up 0 bases and J gave up 7 bases, with 10 bases separating them. The CDR3 runs to 15 residues. In germline, CDR1 is SNHLY, CDR2 FYNNEI. CDR3 residues: CASSEAQGRNSPLHF. Here the CDR3 DNA reads TGTGCCAGCAGTGAAGCGCAGGGGCGGAATTCACCCCTCCACTTT.